The rows below give T cell receptor beta chains drawn from one sample of a study of graft-versus-host responses after intestinal transplantation. The antigens these receptors bind are not known. Sequencing used immunoSEQ multiplex PCR; TCRdb keeps in-frame clones, though not all of them. The table records over 75,000 clones, 85% to 90% of them present only once. The material sequenced was unstimulated CD4+ T cells sorted from spleen or lymph node cells, taken before intestinal transplant. Receptor source: a human donor who received an intestinal transplant. CDR3s include the opening cysteine and the closing phenylalanine or tryptophan. The D gene is left open where the match is weak. Size is omitted from some rows. Given values are once, few, many or a class for expanded clones.

d_call: NA
j_call: TRBJ2-5
clone_size: NA
v_call: TRBV10-3
cdr3_aa: CAISDTRGTEETQYF
cdr3_nt: TGTGCCATCAGTGATACAAGAGGAACGGAAGAGACCCAGTACTTC

d_call: NA
j_call: TRBJ1-1
clone_size: NA
v_call: TRBV6-5
cdr3_aa: CASRESMNTEAFF
cdr3_nt: TGTGCCAGCAGGGAGAGCATGAACACTGAAGCTTTCTTT

d_call: NA
j_call: TRBJ1-2
clone_size: once
v_call: TRBV20-1
cdr3_aa: CSADSNYGYTF
cdr3_nt: TGCAGTGCTGACAGTAACTATGGCTACACCTTC

d_call: NA
j_call: TRBJ1-2
clone_size: NA
v_call: TRBV7-9
cdr3_aa: CASSRLAAGRRDGYTF
cdr3_nt: TGTGCCAGCAGCCGTCTGGCGGCCGGGAGACGGGATGGCTACACCTTC

d_call: NA
j_call: TRBJ2-7
clone_size: NA
v_call: TRBV18
cdr3_aa: CASSRGAIDYEQYF
cdr3_nt: TGTGCCAGCTCACGCGGAGCCATCGACTACGAGCAGTACTTC

d_call: NA
j_call: TRBJ2-2
clone_size: once
v_call: TRBV29-1
cdr3_aa: CSVSTKTLGTGELFF
cdr3_nt: TGCAGCGTTTCTACCAAAACTCTAGGGACAGGGGAGCTGTTTTTT

d_call: NA
j_call: TRBJ1-1
clone_size: NA
v_call: TRBV18
cdr3_aa: CASSRDRRMNTEAFF
cdr3_nt: TGTGCCAGCTCGCGTGACAGGCGAATGAACACTGAAGCTTTCTTT

d_call: TRBD2
j_call: TRBJ2-3
clone_size: NA
v_call: TRBV2
cdr3_aa: CASSGRASGSGTDTQYF
cdr3_nt: TGTGCCAGCAGTGGAAGGGCTAGCGGGTCCGGCACAGATACGCAGTATTTT

d_call: NA
j_call: TRBJ1-4
clone_size: NA
v_call: TRBV6-1
cdr3_aa: CASSTGLYEKLFF
cdr3_nt: TGTGCCAGCAGTACAGGGCTATATGAAAAACTGTTTTTT

d_call: TRBD2
j_call: TRBJ2-3
clone_size: NA
v_call: TRBV5-1
cdr3_aa: CASSLGSSGRAGTDTQYF
cdr3_nt: TGCGCCAGCAGCTTGGGGTCTAGCGGGAGGGCCGGCACAGATACGCAGTATTTT

d_call: NA
j_call: TRBJ2-7
clone_size: NA
v_call: TRBV18
cdr3_aa: CASSPLPGTRSSYEQYF
cdr3_nt: TGTGCCAGCTCACCGCTTCCCGGGACAAGGAGCTCCTACGAGCAGTACTTC

d_call: NA
j_call: TRBJ1-2
clone_size: NA
v_call: TRBV5-6
cdr3_aa: CASSLDFVDGYTF
cdr3_nt: TGTGCCAGCAGCCTGGACTTTGTAGATGGCTACACCTTC

d_call: NA
j_call: TRBJ1-5
clone_size: NA
v_call: TRBV28
cdr3_aa: CASTRQAGGLPQHF
cdr3_nt: TGTGCCAGCACGAGACAGGCGGGGGGTCTGCCCCAGCATTTT

d_call: TRBD2
j_call: TRBJ2-2
clone_size: NA
v_call: TRBV11-2
cdr3_aa: CASSLTSGTNTGELFF
cdr3_nt: TGTGCCAGCAGCTTGACTAGCGGGACGAACACCGGGGAGCTGTTTTTT

d_call: NA
j_call: TRBJ1-1
clone_size: NA
v_call: TRBV19
cdr3_aa: CASSMFQGTEAFF
cdr3_nt: TGTGCCAGTAGTATGTTCCAGGGCACTGAAGCTTTCTTT

d_call: TRBD2
j_call: TRBJ2-7
clone_size: NA
v_call: TRBV11-1
cdr3_aa: CASSFRLAGGEQYF
cdr3_nt: TGTGCCAGCAGCTTCCGACTAGCGGGAGGCGAGCAGTACTTC

d_call: TRBD2
j_call: TRBJ2-7
clone_size: NA
v_call: TRBV28
cdr3_aa: CASSSPRTSGRDEQYF
cdr3_nt: TGTGCCAGCAGTTCCCCCCGGACTAGCGGGAGGGACGAGCAGTACTTC

d_call: TRBD2
j_call: TRBJ2-7
clone_size: NA
v_call: TRBV6-5
cdr3_aa: CASSLPGLAPEQYF
cdr3_nt: TGTGCCAGCAGCCTACCGGGACTAGCGCCCGAGCAGTACTTC

d_call: NA
j_call: TRBJ1-6
clone_size: NA
v_call: TRBV28
cdr3_aa: CASSLRGPPALHF
cdr3_nt: TGTGCCAGCAGTCTCAGGGGCCCCCCGGCCCTCCACTTT

d_call: NA
j_call: TRBJ1-5
clone_size: NA
v_call: TRBV30
cdr3_aa: CAWSASRGPYSNQPQHF
cdr3_nt: TGTGCCTGGAGCGCCTCAAGGGGCCCCTATAGCAATCAGCCCCAGCATTTT

d_call: NA
j_call: TRBJ1-2
clone_size: NA
v_call: TRBV10-2
cdr3_aa: CASSETVINYGYTF
cdr3_nt: TGCGCCAGCAGTGAGACAGTCATCAACTATGGCTACACCTTC

d_call: NA
j_call: TRBJ2-7
clone_size: NA
v_call: TRBV20-1
cdr3_aa: CSARDVSEQYF
cdr3_nt: TGCAGTGCTAGAGATGTCAGCGAGCAGTACTTC

d_call: TRBD2
j_call: TRBJ2-3
clone_size: NA
v_call: TRBV5-1
cdr3_aa: CASSLKWDLAGGPETDTQYF
cdr3_nt: TGCGCCAGCAGCTTGAAGTGGGACTTAGCGGGAGGACCGGAAACAGATACGCAGTATTTT

d_call: NA
j_call: TRBJ2-5
clone_size: once
v_call: TRBV5-1
cdr3_aa: CASSSGETQYF
cdr3_nt: TGCGCCAGCAGCTCGGGAGAGACCCAGTACTTC

d_call: NA
j_call: TRBJ2-5
clone_size: NA
v_call: TRBV28
cdr3_aa: CASSFGGARQETQYF
cdr3_nt: TGTGCCAGCAGTTTCGGGGGTGCGCGACAAGAGACCCAGTACTTC

d_call: TRBD1
j_call: TRBJ2-1
clone_size: NA
v_call: TRBV27
cdr3_aa: CASTPLGQGRNEQFF
cdr3_nt: TGTGCCAGCACCCCCTTGGGACAGGGGAGAAATGAGCAGTTCTTC

d_call: TRBD1
j_call: TRBJ2-2
clone_size: NA
v_call: TRBV5-1
cdr3_aa: CASSWAGTGNTGELFF
cdr3_nt: TGCGCCAGCAGCTGGGCTGGGACAGGGAATACCGGGGAGCTGTTTTTT

d_call: NA
j_call: TRBJ2-7
clone_size: NA
v_call: TRBV6-5
cdr3_aa: CASSRRGAEQYF
cdr3_nt: TGTGCCAGCAGCCGCAGGGGTGCCGAGCAGTACTTC

d_call: NA
j_call: TRBJ2-7
clone_size: NA
v_call: TRBV6-1
cdr3_aa: CASSGQGRGSYEQYF
cdr3_nt: TGTGCCAGCAGTGGACAGGGGAGGGGCTCCTACGAGCAGTACTTC

d_call: NA
j_call: TRBJ2-7
clone_size: NA
v_call: TRBV19
cdr3_aa: CASSSLGAPREQYF
cdr3_nt: TGTGCCAGTAGTTCCCTGGGGGCCCCTCGGGAGCAGTACTTC

d_call: TRBD1
j_call: TRBJ2-3
clone_size: NA
v_call: TRBV5-1
cdr3_aa: CASSLGTGYPTDTQYF
cdr3_nt: TGCGCCAGCAGCTTAGGGACAGGGTATCCCACAGATACGCAGTATTTT

d_call: TRBD2
j_call: TRBJ2-7
clone_size: NA
v_call: TRBV28
cdr3_aa: CASSLFRGGDYEQYF
cdr3_nt: TGTGCCAGCAGTTTATTTCGGGGGGGGGACTACGAGCAGTACTTC

d_call: NA
j_call: TRBJ2-7
clone_size: NA
v_call: TRBV18
cdr3_aa: CASSPRGQSYEQYF
cdr3_nt: TGTGCCAGCTCACCTCGCGGACAGTCCTACGAGCAGTACTTC

d_call: TRBD1
j_call: TRBJ1-4
clone_size: NA
v_call: TRBV18
cdr3_aa: CASSRPGGADEKLFF
cdr3_nt: TGTGCCAGCTCGCGTCCAGGGGGCGCGGATGAAAAACTGTTTTTT

d_call: NA
j_call: TRBJ2-7
clone_size: NA
v_call: TRBV6-5
cdr3_aa: CASSFADSYSYEQYF
cdr3_nt: TGTGCCAGCAGTTTCGCCGACAGCTACTCCTACGAGCAGTACTTC

d_call: TRBD2
j_call: TRBJ2-1
clone_size: NA
v_call: TRBV27
cdr3_aa: CASSRIAGGSSYNEQFF
cdr3_nt: TGTGCCAGCAGCCGGATAGCGGGGGGGAGCTCCTACAATGAGCAGTTCTTC

d_call: NA
j_call: TRBJ1-2
clone_size: NA
v_call: TRBV28
cdr3_aa: CASSLREGFYGYTF
cdr3_nt: TGTGCCAGCAGTTTACGAGAGGGCTTCTATGGCTACACCTTC

d_call: NA
j_call: TRBJ2-3
clone_size: NA
v_call: TRBV27
cdr3_aa: CASSPRDSRGTQYF
cdr3_nt: TGTGCCAGCAGTCCCAGGGACTCCCGGGGTACGCAGTATTTT